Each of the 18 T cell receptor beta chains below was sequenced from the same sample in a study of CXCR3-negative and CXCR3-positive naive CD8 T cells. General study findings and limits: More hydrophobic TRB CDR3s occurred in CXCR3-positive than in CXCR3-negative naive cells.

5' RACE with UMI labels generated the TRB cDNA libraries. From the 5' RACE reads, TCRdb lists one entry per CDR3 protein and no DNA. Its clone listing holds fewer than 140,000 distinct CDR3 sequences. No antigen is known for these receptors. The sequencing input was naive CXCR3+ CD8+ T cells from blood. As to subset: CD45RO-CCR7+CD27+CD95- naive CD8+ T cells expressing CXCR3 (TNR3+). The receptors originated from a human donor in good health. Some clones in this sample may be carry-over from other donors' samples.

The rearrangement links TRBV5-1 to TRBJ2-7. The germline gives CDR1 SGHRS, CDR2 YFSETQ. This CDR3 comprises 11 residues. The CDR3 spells CASSSRGEQYF.

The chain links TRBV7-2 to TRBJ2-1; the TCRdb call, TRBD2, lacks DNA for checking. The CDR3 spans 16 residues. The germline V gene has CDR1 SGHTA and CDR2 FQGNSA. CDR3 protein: CASSLGLAASYNEQFF.

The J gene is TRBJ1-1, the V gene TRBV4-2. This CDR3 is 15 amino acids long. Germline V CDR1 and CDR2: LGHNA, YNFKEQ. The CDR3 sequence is CASSQATLMNTEAFF.

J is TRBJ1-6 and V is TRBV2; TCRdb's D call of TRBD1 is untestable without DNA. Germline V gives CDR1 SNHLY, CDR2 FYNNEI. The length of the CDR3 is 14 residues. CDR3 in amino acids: CASLFGQGPSPLHF.

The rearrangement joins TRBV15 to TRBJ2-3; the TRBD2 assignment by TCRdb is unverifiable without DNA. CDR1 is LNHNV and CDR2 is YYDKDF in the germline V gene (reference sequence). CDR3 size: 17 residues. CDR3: CATSFRLKRGGTDTQYF.

The CDR3 loop is CASSLGGLPQETQYF. V is TRBV7-8 and J is TRBJ2-5; the TCRdb call, TRBD2, lacks DNA for checking. Germline CDR1 SGHVS, CDR2 FQNEAQ. The CDR3 has 15 amino acids.

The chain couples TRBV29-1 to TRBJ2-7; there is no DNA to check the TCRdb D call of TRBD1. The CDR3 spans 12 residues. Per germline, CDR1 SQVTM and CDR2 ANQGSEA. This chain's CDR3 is CSVAGQGYEQYF.

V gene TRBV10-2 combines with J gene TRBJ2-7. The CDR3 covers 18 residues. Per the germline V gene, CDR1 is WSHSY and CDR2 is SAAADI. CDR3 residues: CASSESRSTAGLFYEQYF.

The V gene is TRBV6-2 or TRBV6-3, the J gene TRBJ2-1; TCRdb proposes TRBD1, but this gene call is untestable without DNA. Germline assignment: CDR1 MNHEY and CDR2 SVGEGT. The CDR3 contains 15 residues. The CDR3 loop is CASSVYGDPGDEEFF.

The CDR3 region is CSVKDRDVADSPLHF. V is TRBV29-1 and J is TRBJ1-6; as DNA is missing, the TRBD1 call by TCRdb cannot be tested. The V gene's germline CDR1 is SQVTM and CDR2 ANQGSEA. The CDR3 runs to 15 residues. The variable domain in full, with the rest retrieved from reference TRBV29-1 and TRBJ1-6, is SAVISQKPSRDICQRGTSLTIQCQVDSQVTMMFWYRQQPGQSLTLIATANQGSEATYESGFVIDKFPISRPNLTFSTLTVSNMSPEDSSIYLCSVKDRDVADSPLHFGNGTRLTVT.

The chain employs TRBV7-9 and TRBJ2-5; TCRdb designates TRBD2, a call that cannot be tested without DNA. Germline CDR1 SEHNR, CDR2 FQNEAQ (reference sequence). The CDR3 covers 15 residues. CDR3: CASSSPRTILETQYF.

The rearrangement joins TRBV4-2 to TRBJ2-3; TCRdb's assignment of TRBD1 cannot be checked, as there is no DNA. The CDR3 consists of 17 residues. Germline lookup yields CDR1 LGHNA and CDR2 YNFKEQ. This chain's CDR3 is CASSQAIQGAVADTQYF.

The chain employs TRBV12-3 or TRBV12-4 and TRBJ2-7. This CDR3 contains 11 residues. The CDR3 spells CASSFGNEQYF.

The CDR3 region is CSVEDRAGYTDTQYF. The chain has TRBV29-1 and TRBJ2-3; lacking DNA, the TRBD1 call made by TCRdb goes unchecked. CDR1 is SQVTM, CDR2 ANQGSEA, per germline. The CDR3 loop spans 15 amino acids.

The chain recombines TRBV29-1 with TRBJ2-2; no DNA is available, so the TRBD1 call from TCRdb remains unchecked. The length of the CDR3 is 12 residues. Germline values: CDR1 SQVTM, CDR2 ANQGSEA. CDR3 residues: CSVEGGSGELFF.

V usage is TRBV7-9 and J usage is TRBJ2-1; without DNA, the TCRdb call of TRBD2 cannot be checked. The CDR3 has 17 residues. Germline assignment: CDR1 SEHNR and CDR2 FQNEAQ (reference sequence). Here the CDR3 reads CASSSAGLAPAYNEQFF. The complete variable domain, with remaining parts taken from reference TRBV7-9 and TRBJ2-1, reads DTGVSQNPRHKITKRGQNVTFRCDPISEHNRLYWYRQTLGQGPEFLTYFQNEAQLEKSRLLSDRFSAERPKGSFSTLEIQRTEQGDSAMYLCASSSAGLAPAYNEQFFGPGTRLTVL.

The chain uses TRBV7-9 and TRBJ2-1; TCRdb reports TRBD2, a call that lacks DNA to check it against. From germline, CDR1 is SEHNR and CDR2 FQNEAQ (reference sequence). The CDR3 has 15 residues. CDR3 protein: CASSSSTSGRGEQFF.

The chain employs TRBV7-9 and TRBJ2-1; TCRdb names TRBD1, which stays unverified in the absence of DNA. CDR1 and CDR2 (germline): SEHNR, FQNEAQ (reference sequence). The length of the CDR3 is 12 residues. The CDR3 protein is CASSPGAGEQFF.